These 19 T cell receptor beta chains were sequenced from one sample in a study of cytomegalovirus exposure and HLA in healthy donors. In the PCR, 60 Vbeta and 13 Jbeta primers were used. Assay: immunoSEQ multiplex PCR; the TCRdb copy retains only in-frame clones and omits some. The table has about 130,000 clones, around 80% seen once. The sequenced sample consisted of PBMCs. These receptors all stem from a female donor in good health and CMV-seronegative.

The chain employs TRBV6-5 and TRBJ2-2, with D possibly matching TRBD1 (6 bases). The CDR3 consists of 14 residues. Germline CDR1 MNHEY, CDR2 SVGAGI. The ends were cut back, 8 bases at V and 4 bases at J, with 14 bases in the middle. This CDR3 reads CASSQGPITGELFF. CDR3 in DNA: TGTGCCAGCTCCCAGGGGCCTATCACCGGGGAGCTGTTTTTT.

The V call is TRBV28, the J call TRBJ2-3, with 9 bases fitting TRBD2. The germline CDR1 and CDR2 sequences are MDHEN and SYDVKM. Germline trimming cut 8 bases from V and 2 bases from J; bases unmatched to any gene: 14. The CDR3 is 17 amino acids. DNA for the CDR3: TGTGCCAGCCAGGGGGGGCAGCGGGAGGCCTACACAGATACGCAGTATTTT. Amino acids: CASQGGQREAYTDTQYF.

The CDR3 here is CASSQVGGLSSNEQFF. The CDR3 DNA reads as TGCGCCAGCAGCCAAGTGGGGGGGCTGTCTTCCAATGAGCAGTTCTTC. The rearrangement joins TRBV4-1 to TRBJ2-1, with D maybe TRBD2 (7 bases). CDR1 is MGHRA and CDR2 is YSYEKL in the germline V gene. The germline V and J ends were trimmed by 1 base and 6 bases, with 16 bases remaining between them. The CDR3 has 16 residues.

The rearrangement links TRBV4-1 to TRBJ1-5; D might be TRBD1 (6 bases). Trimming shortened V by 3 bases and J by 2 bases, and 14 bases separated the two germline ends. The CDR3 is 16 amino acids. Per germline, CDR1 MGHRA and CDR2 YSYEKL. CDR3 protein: CASSQGRGARNQPQHF. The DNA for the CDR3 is TGCGCCAGCAGCCAGGGACGGGGGGCGCGCAATCAGCCCCAGCATTTT.

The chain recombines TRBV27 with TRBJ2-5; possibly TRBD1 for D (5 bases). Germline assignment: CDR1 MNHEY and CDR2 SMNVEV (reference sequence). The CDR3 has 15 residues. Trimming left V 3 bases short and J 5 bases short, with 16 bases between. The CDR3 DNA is TGTGCCAGCAGTTTTTCTTCAGGGTATCCGGAGACCCAGTACTTC. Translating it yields CASSFSSGYPETQYF.

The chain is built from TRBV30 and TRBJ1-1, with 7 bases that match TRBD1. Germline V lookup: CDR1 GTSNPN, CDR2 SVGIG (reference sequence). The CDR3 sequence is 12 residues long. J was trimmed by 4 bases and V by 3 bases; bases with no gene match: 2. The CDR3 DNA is TGTGCCTGGAGGGGACAGTCCACTGAAGCTTTCTTT. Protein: CAWRGQSTEAFF.

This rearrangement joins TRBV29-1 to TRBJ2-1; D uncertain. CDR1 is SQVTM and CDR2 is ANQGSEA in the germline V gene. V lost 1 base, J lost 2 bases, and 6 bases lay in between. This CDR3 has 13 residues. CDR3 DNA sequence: TGCAGCGTTGAAGGGCGGACCTACAATGAGCAGTTCTTC. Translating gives CSVEGRTYNEQFF.

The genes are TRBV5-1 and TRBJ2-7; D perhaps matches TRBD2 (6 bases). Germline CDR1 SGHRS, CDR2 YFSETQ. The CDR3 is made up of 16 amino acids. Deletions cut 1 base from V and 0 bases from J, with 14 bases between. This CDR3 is CASSLRSGPSSYEQYF. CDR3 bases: TGCGCCAGCAGCTTGAGGAGCGGGCCGAGCTCCTACGAGCAGTACTTC.

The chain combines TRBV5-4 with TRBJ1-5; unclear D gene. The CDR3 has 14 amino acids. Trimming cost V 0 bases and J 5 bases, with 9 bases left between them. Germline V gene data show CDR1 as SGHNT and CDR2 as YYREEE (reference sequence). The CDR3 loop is CASSLAGFDQPQHF. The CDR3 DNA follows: TGTGCCAGCAGCTTGGCAGGCTTCGATCAGCCCCAGCATTTT.

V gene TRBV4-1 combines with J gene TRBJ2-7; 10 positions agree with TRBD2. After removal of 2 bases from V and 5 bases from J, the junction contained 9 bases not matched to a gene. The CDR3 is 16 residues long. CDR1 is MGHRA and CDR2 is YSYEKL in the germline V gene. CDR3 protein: CASSQLPNSGRNEQYF. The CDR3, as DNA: TGCGCCAGCAGCCAACTCCCCAATAGCGGGAGGAACGAGCAGTACTTC.

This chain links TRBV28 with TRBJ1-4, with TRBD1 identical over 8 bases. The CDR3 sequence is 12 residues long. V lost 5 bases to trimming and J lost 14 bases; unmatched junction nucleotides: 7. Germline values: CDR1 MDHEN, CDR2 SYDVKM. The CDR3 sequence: CASSDRGLGLFF. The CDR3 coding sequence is TGTGCCAGCAGTGACAGGGGACTTGGGCTGTTTTTT.

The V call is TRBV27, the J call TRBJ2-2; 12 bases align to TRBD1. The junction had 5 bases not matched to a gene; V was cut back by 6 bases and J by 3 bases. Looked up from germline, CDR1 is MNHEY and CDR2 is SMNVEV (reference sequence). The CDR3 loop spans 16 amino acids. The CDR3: CASSRGQGAYTGELFF. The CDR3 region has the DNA TGTGCCAGCAGCCGGGGACAGGGGGCTTACACCGGGGAGCTGTTTTTT.

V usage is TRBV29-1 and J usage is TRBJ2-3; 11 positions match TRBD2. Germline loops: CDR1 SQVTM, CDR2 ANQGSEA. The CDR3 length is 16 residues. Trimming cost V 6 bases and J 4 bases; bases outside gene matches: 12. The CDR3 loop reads CSVVKVSGRVADTQYF. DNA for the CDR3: TGCAGCGTCGTGAAGGTTAGCGGGAGGGTGGCAGATACGCAGTATTTT.

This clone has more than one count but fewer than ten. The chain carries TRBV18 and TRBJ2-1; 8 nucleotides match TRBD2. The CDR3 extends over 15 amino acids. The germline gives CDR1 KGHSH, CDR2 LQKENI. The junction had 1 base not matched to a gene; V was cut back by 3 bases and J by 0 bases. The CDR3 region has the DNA TGTGCCAGCTCACCGGGACTAGTCTCCTACAATGAGCAGTTCTTC. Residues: CASSPGLVSYNEQFF.

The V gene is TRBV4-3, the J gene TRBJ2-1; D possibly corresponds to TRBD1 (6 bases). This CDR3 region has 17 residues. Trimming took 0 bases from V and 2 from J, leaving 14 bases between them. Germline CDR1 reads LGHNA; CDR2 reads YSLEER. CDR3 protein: CASSQDSSTGPYNEQFF. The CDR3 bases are TGCGCCAGCAGCCAAGATTCGTCGACAGGCCCCTACAATGAGCAGTTCTTC.

CDR3 sequence (DNA): TGTGCCAGCAGTTCGACCGGGACTAGGATCACAGATACGCAGTATTTT. Translated: CASSSTGTRITDTQYF. V gene TRBV7-6 combines with J gene TRBJ2-3, with 8 positions matching TRBD2. The V gene's germline CDR1 is SGHVS and CDR2 FNYEAQ. The ends lost 6 bases at V and 2 bases at J; junction bases unmatched: 10. This CDR3 has 16 residues.

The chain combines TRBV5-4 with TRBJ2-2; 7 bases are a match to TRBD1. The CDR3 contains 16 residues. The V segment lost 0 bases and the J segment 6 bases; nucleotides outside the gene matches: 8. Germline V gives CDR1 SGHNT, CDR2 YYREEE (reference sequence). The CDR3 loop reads CASSLERQGRPGELFF. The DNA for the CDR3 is TGTGCCAGCAGCTTGGAGAGACAGGGTCGACCCGGGGAGCTGTTTTTT.

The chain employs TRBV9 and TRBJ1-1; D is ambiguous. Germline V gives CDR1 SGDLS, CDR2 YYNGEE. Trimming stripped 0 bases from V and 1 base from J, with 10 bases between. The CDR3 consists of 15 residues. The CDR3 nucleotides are TGTGCCAGCAGCGTAGGCACGGGTTCGAACACTGAAGCTTTCTTT. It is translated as CASSVGTGSNTEAFF.

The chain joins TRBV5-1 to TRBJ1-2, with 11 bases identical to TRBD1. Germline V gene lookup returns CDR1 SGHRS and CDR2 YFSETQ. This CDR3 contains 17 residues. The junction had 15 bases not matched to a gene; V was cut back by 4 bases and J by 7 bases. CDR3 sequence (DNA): TGCGCCAGCAGCGCCGGACAGGGGGCGCAGATCGTCGGTGGCTACACCTTC. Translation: CASSAGQGAQIVGGYTF.